Shown below are 12 T cell receptor beta chains from a single sample sequenced in a study of T cells in localized non-small cell lung cancer. Generated by immunoSEQ multiplex PCR, the TCRdb table keeps only in-frame clones and is missing some. The repertoire includes approximately 83,000 clones, roughly 88% of them detected once, and 4.1% sits in the top ten. Source: PBMCs, taken before any cancer treatment. The source of these receptors is a woman aged 40-69 years with stage II squamous cell lung carcinoma.

The gene calls are TRBV6-1 and TRBJ1-1; 8 bases line up with TRBD1. Trimming at V came to 2 bases and at J to 6 bases, leaving 8 bases not matched to a gene. The CDR3 is 15 amino acids. Germline CDR1 and CDR2: MNHNS and SASEGT. This chain's CDR3 is CASSEPNAGGPEAFF. CDR3 coding DNA: TGTGCCAGCAGTGAACCCAACGCAGGGGGCCCTGAAGCTTTCTTT.

The chain employs TRBV2 and TRBJ1-2; D call uncertain. Trimming cost V 5 bases and J 6 bases, with 7 bases left between them. This CDR3 region has 11 residues. CDR1 is SNHLY, CDR2 FYNNEI, per germline. The CDR3 spells CASSYGDGYTF. The DNA of the CDR3 is TGTGCCAGCAGTTATGGGGATGGCTACACCTTC.

The rearrangement joins TRBV6-1 to TRBJ1-2; no clear D gene. This CDR3 region has 15 residues. V was pared by 0 bases and J by 7 bases, with 15 bases between. CDR1 and CDR2 from the germline V gene are MNHNS and SASEGT. CDR3 region: CASSEAMGRSGGYTF. In DNA, the CDR3 is TGTGCCAGCAGTGAAGCGATGGGCAGGAGCGGTGGCTACACCTTC.

V and J are TRBV28 and TRBJ2-2, with 7 positions matching TRBD1. The CDR3 spans 15 residues. The germline V gene has CDR1 MDHEN and CDR2 SYDVKM. Losses at the gene ends were 1 base for V and 3 bases for J; bases not matched to a gene: 2. The CDR3 is CASSLYRGYTGELFF. The CDR3, as DNA: TGTGCCAGCAGTTTATACAGGGGATACACCGGGGAGCTGTTTTTT. Full variable domain (rest looked up from reference TRBV28 and TRBJ2-2): DVKVTQSSRYLVKRTGEKVFLECVQDMDHENMFWYRQDPGLGLRLIYFSYDVKMKEKGDIPEGYSVSREKKERFSLILESASTNQTSMYLCASSLYRGYTGELFFGEGSRLTVL.

The chain carries TRBV15 and TRBJ1-5, with D maybe TRBD1 (6 bases). Trimming took off 6 bases at V and 2 bases at J, with 14 bases between the two ends. This CDR3 is built from 15 residues. Germline V CDR1 and CDR2: LNHNV, YYDKDF (reference sequence). The CDR3 spells CATRNTGMGNQPQHF. DNA for the CDR3: TGTGCCACCAGAAATACAGGGATGGGCAATCAGCCCCAGCATTTT.

The rearrangement uses TRBV19 and TRBJ2-3; 10 bases are shared with TRBD2. After removal of 8 bases from V and 4 bases from J, the junction contained 6 bases not matched to a gene. There are 14 residues in the CDR3. Germline-derived CDR1 and CDR2 are LNHDA and SQIVND (reference sequence). The CDR3 region has the DNA TGTGCCAGTGGACTAGCGGCCGACGCAGATACGCAGTATTTT. Translating it yields CASGLAADADTQYF.

The chain couples TRBV29-1 to TRBJ2-4, with 9 nucleotides matching TRBD2. Germline values: CDR1 SQVTM, CDR2 ANQGSEA. This CDR3 spans 13 amino acids. Trimming removed 5 bases from V and 5 bases from J; junction bases left unmatched: 4. In DNA form, the CDR3 reads TGCAGCGTTATAGCGGGGGCCCAAAACATTCAGTACTTC. Protein sequence: CSVIAGAQNIQYF.

The chain carries TRBV5-6 and TRBJ2-2, with 9 positions matching TRBD2. This CDR3 contains 16 residues. J lost 6 bases, V lost 0 bases, and 6 bases had no gene match. CDR1 and CDR2 from the germline V gene are SGHDT and YYEEEE. CDR3 amino acids: CASSLGLAGFAGELFF. CDR3 nucleotides: TGTGCCAGCAGCTTGGGGCTAGCGGGGTTTGCCGGGGAGCTGTTTTTT.

The rearrangement uses TRBV7-9 and TRBJ1-2; D remains unclear. This CDR3 is built from 13 residues. Trimming took off 5 bases at V and 2 bases at J, with 9 bases between the two ends. Germline CDR1 SEHNR, CDR2 FQNEAQ (reference sequence). The DNA for the CDR3 is TGTGCCAGCAGCCAAATTTCGAACTATGGCTACACCTTC. Translating gives CASSQISNYGYTF.

V usage is TRBV7-9 and J usage is TRBJ1-1; D not resolved. This CDR3 is built from 12 residues. The V gene lost 2 bases and the J gene lost 8 bases, with 9 bases spanning the gap. CDR1 is SEHNR and CDR2 is FQNEAQ in the germline V gene (reference sequence). The CDR3 DNA follows: TGTGCCAGCAGCTTAAGTGTCAGAGAAGCTTTCTTT. This sequence encodes CASSLSVREAFF. The full variable domain, completed using reference TRBV7-9 and TRBJ1-1, is DTGVSQNPRHKITKRGQNVTFRCDPISEHNRLYWYRQTLGQGPEFLTYFQNEAQLEKSRLLSDRFSAERPKGSFSTLEIQRTEQGDSAMYLCASSLSVREAFFGQGTRLTVV.

The chain is built from TRBV11-2 and TRBJ2-5; D remains ambiguous. This CDR3 comprises 15 residues. V was shortened by 1 base and J by 4 bases, with 13 bases between the two germline ends. The germline V gene encodes CDR1 SGHAT and CDR2 FQNNGV. In nucleotides, the CDR3 is TGTGCCAGCAGCTTAGGTCAGGACGCAGGAGAGACCCAGTACTTC. Residues: CASSLGQDAGETQYF.

This clone is a singleton in its sample. The rearrangement uses TRBV28 and TRBJ1-1; unclear D gene. Trimming shortened V by 7 bases and J by 2 bases, and 5 bases separated the two germline ends. The CDR3 has 11 amino acids. Germline CDR1 reads MDHEN; CDR2 reads SYDVKM. CDR3 nucleotides: TGTGCCAGCACATCCAACACTGAAGCTTTCTTT. This translates into CASTSNTEAFF.